This TCR beta chain emerged from a study of blood T cell repertoires in COVID-19. About the research overall: Some COVID-19 samples were acute and others convalescent; all came from the United States, Italy and Spain. Nucleic acid was either cDNA or gDNA, and it came from T cells, B-cell-depleted T cells, or PBMCs.

Per the authors' pipeline: It was from reference gene primer amplification that nucleated cell counts were estimated. Measured with immunoSEQ multiplex PCR; TCRdb has only the in-frame clones, and not every one. That table supplies the V and J calls and clone size; D and trimming were determined from the DNA. The sample lists some 130,000 clones; approximately 88% were seen once. Germline trimming cut 8 bases from V and 5 bases from J; bases unmatched to any gene: 7. From germline, CDR1 is SNHLY and CDR2 FYNNEI. CDR3 size: 14 residues. The J gene is TRBJ1-4, the V gene TRBV2; 8 bases map to TRBD1. Sequencing was carried out using peripheral blood. The TCR comes from a man in his forties or fifties with acute or convalescent COVID-19. DNA of the CDR3: TGTGCCAGCGGGATACAGGGGGTGAATGAAAAACTGTTTTTT. Its translation is CASGIQGVNEKLFF.